These 9 T cell receptor beta chains originate from one sample sequenced in a study of cytomegalovirus exposure and HLA in healthy donors. Both 60 Vbeta primers and 13 Jbeta primers went into the PCR. Sequencing used immunoSEQ multiplex PCR; TCRdb keeps in-frame clones, though not all of them. Of 110,000 to 150,000 clones in the sample, 65% to 80% are singletons; the top ten hold under 2%. The sequenced sample was PBMCs. These TCRs come from a woman in her twenties or thirties in good health and CMV-seronegative.

This clone was detected only a few times. Other nucleotide sequences from this sample produce the same CDR3. The chain couples TRBV28 to TRBJ1-2; possibly TRBD1 for D (5 bases). The CDR3 is 12 amino acids. V was pared by 3 bases and J by 6 bases, with 8 bases between. CDR1 and CDR2 from the germline V gene are MDHEN and SYDVKM. This CDR3 is CASSFQGDGYTF. The CDR3 DNA is TGTGCCAGCAGTTTCCAGGGTGATGGCTACACCTTC.

The chain links TRBV28 to TRBJ1-3; D is undetermined. Germline CDR1 and CDR2: MDHEN and SYDVKM. This CDR3 spans 15 amino acids. The V gene lost 6 bases and the J gene lost 8 bases, with 20 bases spanning the gap. CDR3 bases: TGTGCCAGCAGAGTTTCGCGGGGTAGAAGAGACACCATATATTTT. This sequence encodes CASRVSRGRRDTIYF.

The chain carries TRBV19 and TRBJ2-3, with a possible D match to TRBD2 (5 bases). This CDR3 has 11 amino acids. V lost 9 bases and J 6 bases, leaving 10 bases between the germline ends. CDR1 is LNHDA and CDR2 is SQIVND in the germline V gene (reference sequence). CDR3 sequence (DNA): TGTGCCAGCGGGGTAGCGGATACGCAGTATTTT. This sequence encodes CASGVADTQYF.

There are a few counts of this clone. The chain combines TRBV27 with TRBJ2-5; TRBD1 is a possible D gene (7 bases). The length of the CDR3 is 14 residues. Per germline, CDR1 MNHEY and CDR2 SMNVEV (reference sequence). Trimming shortened V by 6 bases and J by 5 bases, and 16 bases separated the two germline ends. CDR3 sequence: CASRDREVGETQYF. The CDR3, as DNA: TGTGCCAGCAGAGACAGGGAGGTAGGGGAGACCCAGTACTTC.

This rearrangement joins TRBV5-1 to TRBJ1-5; 8 nucleotides align to TRBD1. The germline V gene encodes CDR1 SGHRS and CDR2 YFSETQ. V lost 4 bases and J lost 6; bases outside the gene matches: 9. CDR3 length: 15 residues. DNA for the CDR3: TGCGCCAGCAGCGAGACAGGGGTCACTGTTCAGCCCCAGCATTTT. It yields the protein CASSETGVTVQPQHF. Based on the CDR3 plus reference TRBV5-1 and TRBJ1-5, the full variable domain is KAGVTQTPRYLIKTRGQQVTLSCSPISGHRSVSWYQQTPGQGLQFLFEYFSETQRNKGNFPGRFSGRQFSNSRSEMNVSTLELGDSALYLCASSETGVTVQPQHFGDGTRLSIL.

This clone came up a few times. The gene calls are TRBV7-2 and TRBJ1-1; 7 nucleotides agree with TRBD1. CDR3 length: 13 residues. Trimming cost V 8 bases and J 5 bases; bases outside gene matches: 8. The germline CDR1 and CDR2 sequences are SGHTA and FQGNSA. CDR3 sequence: CASSWTGITEAFF. The CDR3 DNA reads as TGTGCCAGCTCCTGGACAGGTATAACTGAAGCTTTCTTT.

The chain carries TRBV2 and TRBJ1-5, with unresolved D. Trimming pared 2 bases from V and 4 bases from J, leaving 9 bases between. Germline CDR1 SNHLY, CDR2 FYNNEI. The CDR3 is 14 residues long. The CDR3 protein is CASSENEVNQPQHF. The CDR3 DNA sequence: TGTGCCAGCAGTGAAAATGAGGTGAATCAGCCCCAGCATTTT.

J is TRBJ2-3 and V is TRBV9; TRBD2 matches 8 bases. V gave up 3 bases and J gave up 2 bases; unmatched junction bases: 8. The V gene's germline CDR1 is SGDLS and CDR2 YYNGEE. The CDR3 is 16 residues long. CDR3: CASSARAGVPTDTQYF. Here the CDR3 DNA reads TGTGCCAGCAGCGCCAGAGCGGGGGTGCCCACAGATACGCAGTATTTT.

The genes are TRBV10-3 and TRBJ1-1, with TRBD1 matching 7 bases. The CDR3 is 14 residues long. Germline CDR1 reads ENHRY; CDR2 reads SYGVKD. V lost 6 bases, J lost 2 bases, and 6 bases stayed unmatched. As DNA, the CDR3 is TGTGCCATCAGCCAACAGGGGACCAACACTGAAGCTTTCTTT. Translated, it gives CAISQQGTNTEAFF.